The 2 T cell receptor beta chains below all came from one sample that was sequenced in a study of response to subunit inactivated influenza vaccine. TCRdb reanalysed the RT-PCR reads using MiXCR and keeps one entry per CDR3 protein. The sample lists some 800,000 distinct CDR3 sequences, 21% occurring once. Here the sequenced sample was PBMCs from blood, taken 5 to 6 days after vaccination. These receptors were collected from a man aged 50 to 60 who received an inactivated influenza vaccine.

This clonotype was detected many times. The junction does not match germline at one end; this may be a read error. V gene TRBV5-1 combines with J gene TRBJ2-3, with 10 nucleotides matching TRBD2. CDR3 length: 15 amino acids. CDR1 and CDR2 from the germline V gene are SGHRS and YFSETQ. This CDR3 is CASSLLAGTTDTQYF. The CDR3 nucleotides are TGTGCCAGCAGTTTACTAGCGGGGACCACAGATACGCAGTATTTT. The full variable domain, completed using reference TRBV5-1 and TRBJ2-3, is KAGVTQTPRYLIKTRGQQVTLSCSPISGHRSVSWYQQTPGQGLQFLFEYFSETQRNKGNFPGRFSGRQFSNSRSEMNVSTLELGDSALYLCASSLLAGTTDTQYFGPGTRLTVL.

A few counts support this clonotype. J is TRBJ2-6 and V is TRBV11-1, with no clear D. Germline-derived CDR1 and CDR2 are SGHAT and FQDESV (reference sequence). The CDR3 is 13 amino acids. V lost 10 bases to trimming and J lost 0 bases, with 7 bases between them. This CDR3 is CATQNSGANVLTF. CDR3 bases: TGTGCCACCCAGAACTCTGGGGCCAACGTCCTGACTTTC.